Sequencing of this TCR beta chain was carried out in a study of beta chain features in type 1 diabetes. Findings and limits, study-wide: Patients and controls would be equally affected if PCR favored shorter templates. Researchers report that Type 1 diabetes patients had moderately but significantly shorter TCRB CDR3s across all four CD4+ subsets.

The CDR3 is 15 amino acids. Germline CDR1 is MDHEN and CDR2 is SYDVKM. With 2 bases removed from V and 5 bases from J, the gap between germline ends came to 16 bases. This clone was recorded a few times. Antigen unknown. Markers CD45RO/CCR7/CD25/CD127/CD95/CD27 served to sort CD4+ naive, central memory, regulatory and stem cell-like memory cells. Of the isolated RNA, all was reverse transcribed, and so the sequenced material was expressed TCRB transcripts. Sequencing was performed with immunoSEQ multiplex PCR; in TCRdb, only in-frame clones are kept and a portion is missing. Here the sample spans roughly 730,000 clones, around an eighth being singletons.

The TCR comes from a man aged 18 to 30 with type 1 diabetes. The sample taken for sequencing was naive CD4+ T cells from blood. The chain combines TRBV28 with TRBJ2-7; tentatively, D is TRBD1 (6 bases). The CDR3 loop is CASSLSVRAGDEQYF. CDR3 coding DNA: TGTGCCAGCAGTTTAAGTGTGAGGGCAGGGGACGAGCAGTACTTC.